Described below is a single TCR beta chain sequence and its context. These data belong to a study of blood T cell repertoires in COVID-19. The data were produced by immunoSEQ multiplex PCR, yet TCRdb's version contains in-frame clones alone and is incomplete. The table has about 180,000 clones, about 85% seen once. The sequencing input was peripheral blood. The source of this sequence is a person between 70 and 80 years old with COVID-19, enrolled during active disease.

As DNA, the CDR3 is TGTGCCATCAAAACTCGGGAGGGTTATAGCAATGAGCAGTTCTTC. This translates into CAIKTREGYSNEQFF. V is TRBV10-3 and J is TRBJ2-1; 8 bases map to TRBD2. CDR3 length equals 15 residues. Per the germline V gene, CDR1 is ENHRY and CDR2 is SYGVKD. Losses at the gene ends were 7 bases for V and 6 bases for J; bases not matched to a gene: 11.